The T cell receptor (beta chain) described here comes from a study of T-cell memory formation after mild COVID-19. Study background: For the most part, TCR clusters were specific to one donor. Study observations and caveats: Chiefly within CM and EM were the contracting CD4+ clones; CD8+ ones were within EMRA. Day 37-peaking second-wave clones had unconfirmed SARS-CoV-2 specificity. Day 15 to 85 contracting clones showed balanced CD4/CD8; later expanders leaned CD4+.

TCRdb passed the 5' RACE reads through MiXCR, listing each CDR3 protein once. Of around 410,000 distinct CDR3 sequences in the sample, around 22% were seen once. A note on this clonotype: Its antigen is as yet unknown.

The specimen was PBMCs or a T cell subset sorted from them (not recorded which). This clonotype originated in an adult woman who had mild COVID-19 (a few samples of this study predate the infection). Cell type and time point are not known.

CDR3 coding DNA: TGCGCCAGCAGTGAGACTTGGGACCCTGAAGCTTTCTTT. It yields the protein CASSETWDPEAFF. V gene TRBV10-2 combines with J gene TRBJ1-1, with a weak D call TRBD1 (5 bases). The V end lost 2 bases, the J end lost 6 bases, and 10 bases lay between the germline ends. The germline gives CDR1 WSHSY, CDR2 SAAADI. This CDR3 comprises 13 residues.